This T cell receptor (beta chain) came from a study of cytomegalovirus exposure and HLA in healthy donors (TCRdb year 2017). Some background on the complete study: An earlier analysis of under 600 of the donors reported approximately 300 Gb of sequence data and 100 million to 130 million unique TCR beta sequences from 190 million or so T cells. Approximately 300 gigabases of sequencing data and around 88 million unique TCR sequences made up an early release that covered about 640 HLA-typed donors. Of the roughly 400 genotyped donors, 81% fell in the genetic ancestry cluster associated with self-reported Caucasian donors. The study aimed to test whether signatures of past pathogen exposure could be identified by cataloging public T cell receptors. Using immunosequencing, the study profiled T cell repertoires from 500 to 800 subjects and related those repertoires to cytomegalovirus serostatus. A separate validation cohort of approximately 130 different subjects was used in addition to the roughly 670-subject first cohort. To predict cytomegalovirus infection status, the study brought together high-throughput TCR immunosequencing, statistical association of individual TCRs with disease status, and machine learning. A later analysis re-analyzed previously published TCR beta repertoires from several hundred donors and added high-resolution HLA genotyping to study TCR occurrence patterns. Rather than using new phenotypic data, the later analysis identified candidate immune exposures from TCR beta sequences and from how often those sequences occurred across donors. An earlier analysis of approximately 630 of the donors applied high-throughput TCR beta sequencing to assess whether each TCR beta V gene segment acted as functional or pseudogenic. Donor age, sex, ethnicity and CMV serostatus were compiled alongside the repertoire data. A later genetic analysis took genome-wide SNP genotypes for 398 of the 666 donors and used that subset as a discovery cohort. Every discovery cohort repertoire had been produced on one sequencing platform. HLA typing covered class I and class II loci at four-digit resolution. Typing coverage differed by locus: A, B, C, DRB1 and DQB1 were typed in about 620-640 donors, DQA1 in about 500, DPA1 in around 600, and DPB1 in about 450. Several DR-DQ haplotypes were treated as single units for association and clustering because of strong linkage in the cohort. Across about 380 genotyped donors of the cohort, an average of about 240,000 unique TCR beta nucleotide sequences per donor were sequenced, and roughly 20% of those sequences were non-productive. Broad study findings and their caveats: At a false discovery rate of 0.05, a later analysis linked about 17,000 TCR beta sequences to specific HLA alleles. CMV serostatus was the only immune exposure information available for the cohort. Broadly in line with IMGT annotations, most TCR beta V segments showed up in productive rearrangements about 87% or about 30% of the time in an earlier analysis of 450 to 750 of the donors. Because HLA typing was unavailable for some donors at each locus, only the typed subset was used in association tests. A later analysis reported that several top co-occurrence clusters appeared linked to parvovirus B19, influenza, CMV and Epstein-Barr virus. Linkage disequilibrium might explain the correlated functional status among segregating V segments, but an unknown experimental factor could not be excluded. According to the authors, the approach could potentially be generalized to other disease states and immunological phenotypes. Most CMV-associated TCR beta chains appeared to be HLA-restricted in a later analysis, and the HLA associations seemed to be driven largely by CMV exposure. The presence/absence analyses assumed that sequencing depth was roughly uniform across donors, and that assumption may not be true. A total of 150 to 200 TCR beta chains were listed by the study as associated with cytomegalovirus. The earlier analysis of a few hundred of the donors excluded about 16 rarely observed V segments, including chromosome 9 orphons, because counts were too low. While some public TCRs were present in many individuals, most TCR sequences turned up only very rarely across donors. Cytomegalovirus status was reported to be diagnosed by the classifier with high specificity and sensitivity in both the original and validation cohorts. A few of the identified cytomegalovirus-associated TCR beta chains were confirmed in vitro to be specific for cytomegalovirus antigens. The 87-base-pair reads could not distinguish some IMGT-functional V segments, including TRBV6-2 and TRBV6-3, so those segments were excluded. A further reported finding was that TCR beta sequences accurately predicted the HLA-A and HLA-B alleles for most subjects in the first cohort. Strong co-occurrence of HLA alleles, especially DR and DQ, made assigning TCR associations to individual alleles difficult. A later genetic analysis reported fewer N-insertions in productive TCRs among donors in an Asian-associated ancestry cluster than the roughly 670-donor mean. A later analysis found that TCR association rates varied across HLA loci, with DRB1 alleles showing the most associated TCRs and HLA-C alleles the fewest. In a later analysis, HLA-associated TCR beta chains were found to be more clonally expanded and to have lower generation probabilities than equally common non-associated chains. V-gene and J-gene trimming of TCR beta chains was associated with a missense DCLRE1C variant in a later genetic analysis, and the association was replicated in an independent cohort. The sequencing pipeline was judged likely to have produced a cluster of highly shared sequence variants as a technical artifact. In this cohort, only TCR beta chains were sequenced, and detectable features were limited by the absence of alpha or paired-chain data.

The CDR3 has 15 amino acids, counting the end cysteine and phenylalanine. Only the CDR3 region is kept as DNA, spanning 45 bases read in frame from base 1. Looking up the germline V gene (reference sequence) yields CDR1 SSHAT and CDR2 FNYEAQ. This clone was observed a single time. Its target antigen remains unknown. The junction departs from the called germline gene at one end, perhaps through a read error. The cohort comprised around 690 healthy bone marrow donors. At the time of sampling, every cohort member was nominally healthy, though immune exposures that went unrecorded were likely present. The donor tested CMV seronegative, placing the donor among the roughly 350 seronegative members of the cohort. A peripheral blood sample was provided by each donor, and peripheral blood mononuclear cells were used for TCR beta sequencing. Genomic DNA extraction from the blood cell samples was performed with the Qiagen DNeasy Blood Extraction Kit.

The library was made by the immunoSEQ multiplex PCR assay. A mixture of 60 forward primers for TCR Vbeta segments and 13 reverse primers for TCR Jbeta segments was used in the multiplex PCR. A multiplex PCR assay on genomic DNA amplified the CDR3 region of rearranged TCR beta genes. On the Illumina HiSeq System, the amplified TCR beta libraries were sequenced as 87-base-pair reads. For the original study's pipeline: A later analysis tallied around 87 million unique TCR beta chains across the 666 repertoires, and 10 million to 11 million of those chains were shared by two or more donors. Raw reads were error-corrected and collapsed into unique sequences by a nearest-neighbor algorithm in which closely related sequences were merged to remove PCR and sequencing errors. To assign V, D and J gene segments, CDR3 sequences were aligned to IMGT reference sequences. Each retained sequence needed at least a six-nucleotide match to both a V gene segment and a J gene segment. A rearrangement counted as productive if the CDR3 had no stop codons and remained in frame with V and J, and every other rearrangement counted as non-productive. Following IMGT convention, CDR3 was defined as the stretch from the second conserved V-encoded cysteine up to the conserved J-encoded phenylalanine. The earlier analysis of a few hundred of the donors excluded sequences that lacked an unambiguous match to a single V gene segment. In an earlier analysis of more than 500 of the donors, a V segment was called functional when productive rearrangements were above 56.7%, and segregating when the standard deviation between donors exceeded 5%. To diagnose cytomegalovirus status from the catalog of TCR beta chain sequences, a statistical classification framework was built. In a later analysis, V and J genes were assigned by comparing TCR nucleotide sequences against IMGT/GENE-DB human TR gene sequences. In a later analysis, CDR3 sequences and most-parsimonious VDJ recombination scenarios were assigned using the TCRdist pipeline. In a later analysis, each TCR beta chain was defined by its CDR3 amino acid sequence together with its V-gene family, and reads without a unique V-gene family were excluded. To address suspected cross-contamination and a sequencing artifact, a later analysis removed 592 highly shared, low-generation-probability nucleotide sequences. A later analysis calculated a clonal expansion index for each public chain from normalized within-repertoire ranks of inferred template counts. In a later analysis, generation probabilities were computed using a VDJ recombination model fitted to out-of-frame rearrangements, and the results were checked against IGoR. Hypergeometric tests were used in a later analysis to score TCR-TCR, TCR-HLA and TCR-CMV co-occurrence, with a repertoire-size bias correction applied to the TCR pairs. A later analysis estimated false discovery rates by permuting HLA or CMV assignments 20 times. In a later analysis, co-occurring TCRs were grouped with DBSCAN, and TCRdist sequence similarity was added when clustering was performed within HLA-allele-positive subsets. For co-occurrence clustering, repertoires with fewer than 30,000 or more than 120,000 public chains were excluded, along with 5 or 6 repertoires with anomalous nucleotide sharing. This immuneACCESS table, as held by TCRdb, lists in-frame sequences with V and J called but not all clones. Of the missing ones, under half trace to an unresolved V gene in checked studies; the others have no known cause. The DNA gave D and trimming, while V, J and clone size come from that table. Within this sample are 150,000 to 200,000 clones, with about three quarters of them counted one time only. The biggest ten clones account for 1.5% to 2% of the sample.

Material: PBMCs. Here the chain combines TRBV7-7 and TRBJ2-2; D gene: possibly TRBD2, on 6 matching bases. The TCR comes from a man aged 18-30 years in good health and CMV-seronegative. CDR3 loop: CASSLGSAGTGELFF. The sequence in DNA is TGTGCTAGCAGCTTAGGCTCAGCGGGCACCGGGGAGCTGTTTTTT.